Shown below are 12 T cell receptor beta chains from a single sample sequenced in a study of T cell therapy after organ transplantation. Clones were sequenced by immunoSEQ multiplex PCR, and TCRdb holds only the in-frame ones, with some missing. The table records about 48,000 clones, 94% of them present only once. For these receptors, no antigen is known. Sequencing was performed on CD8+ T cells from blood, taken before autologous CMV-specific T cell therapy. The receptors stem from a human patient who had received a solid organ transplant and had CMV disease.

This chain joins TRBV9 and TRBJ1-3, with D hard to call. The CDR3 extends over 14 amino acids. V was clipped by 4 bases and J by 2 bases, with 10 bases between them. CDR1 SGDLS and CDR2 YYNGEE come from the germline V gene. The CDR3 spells CASSPSSTGNTIYF. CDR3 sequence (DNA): TGTGCCAGCAGCCCATCCTCGACTGGAAACACCATATATTTT. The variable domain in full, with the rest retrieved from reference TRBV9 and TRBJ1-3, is DSGVTQTPKHLITATGQRVTLRCSPRSGDLSVYWYQQSLDQGLQFLIQYYNGEERAKGNILERFSAQQFPDLHSELNLSSLELGDSALYFCASSPSSTGNTIYFGEGSWLTVV.

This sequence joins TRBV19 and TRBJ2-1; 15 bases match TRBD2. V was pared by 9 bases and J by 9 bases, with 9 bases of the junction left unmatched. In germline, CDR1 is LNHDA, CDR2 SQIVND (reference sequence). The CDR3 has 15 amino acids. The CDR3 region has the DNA TGTGCCAGCCGAGCACGGACTAGCGGGAGGGGTGAGCAGTTCTTC. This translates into CASRARTSGRGEQFF.

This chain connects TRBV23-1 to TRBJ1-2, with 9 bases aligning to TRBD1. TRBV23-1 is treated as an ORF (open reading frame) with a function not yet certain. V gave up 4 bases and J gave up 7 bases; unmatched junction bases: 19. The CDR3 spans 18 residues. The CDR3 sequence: CASSRIPSEGTGRSGYTF. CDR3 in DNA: TGCGCCAGCAGTCGAATCCCTAGTGAGGGGACAGGGCGGAGTGGCTACACCTTC.

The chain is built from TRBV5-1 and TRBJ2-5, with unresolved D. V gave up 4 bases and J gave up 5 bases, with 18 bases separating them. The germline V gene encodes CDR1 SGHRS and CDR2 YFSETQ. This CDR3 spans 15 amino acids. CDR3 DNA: TGCGCCAGCAGCGGCATACCCGGTCCCCCGGAGACCCAGTACTTC. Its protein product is CASSGIPGPPETQYF.

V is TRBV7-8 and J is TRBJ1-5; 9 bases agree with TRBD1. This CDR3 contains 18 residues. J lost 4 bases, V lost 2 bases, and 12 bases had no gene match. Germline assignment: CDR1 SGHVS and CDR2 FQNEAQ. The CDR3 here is CASSLRATGGAGNQPQHF. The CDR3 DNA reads TGTGCCAGCAGCTTAAGGGCGACAGGGGGGGCTGGTAATCAGCCCCAGCATTTT.

The CDR3 DNA reads TGTGCCAGTAAGGTCCGGACAGGGAAGGTGGCTAATGAAAAACTGTTTTTT. As protein: CASKVRTGKVANEKLFF. V is TRBV19 and J is TRBJ1-4; the match to TRBD1 covers 8 bases. CDR3 length: 17 amino acids. In germline, CDR1 is LNHDA, CDR2 SQIVND (reference sequence). V shed 7 bases and J 3 bases; nucleotides not matched to a gene: 13.

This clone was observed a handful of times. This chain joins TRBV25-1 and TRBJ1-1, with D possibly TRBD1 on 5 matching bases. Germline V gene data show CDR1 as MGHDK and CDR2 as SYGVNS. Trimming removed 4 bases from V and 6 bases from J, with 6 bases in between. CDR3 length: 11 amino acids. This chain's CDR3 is CASSAGPEAFF. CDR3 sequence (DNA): TGTGCCAGCAGTGCAGGGCCTGAAGCTTTCTTT.

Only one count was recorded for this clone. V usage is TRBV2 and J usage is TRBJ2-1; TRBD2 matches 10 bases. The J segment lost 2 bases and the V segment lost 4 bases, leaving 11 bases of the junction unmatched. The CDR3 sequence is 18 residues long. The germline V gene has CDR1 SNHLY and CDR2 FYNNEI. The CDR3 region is CASSVITSGAKAYNEQFF. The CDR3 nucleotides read TGTGCCAGCAGTGTGATTACTAGCGGGGCCAAAGCCTACAATGAGCAGTTCTTC.

CDR3 nucleotides: TGTGCCAGCAGCTTAGTCCAGATTCAAGAGACCCAGTACTTC. This encodes CASSLVQIQETQYF. The genes are TRBV11-2 and TRBJ2-5; no clear D gene. This CDR3 is 14 amino acids long. Germline CDR1 reads SGHAT; CDR2 reads FQNNGV. V shed 1 base and J shed 2 bases, with 8 bases lying between them.

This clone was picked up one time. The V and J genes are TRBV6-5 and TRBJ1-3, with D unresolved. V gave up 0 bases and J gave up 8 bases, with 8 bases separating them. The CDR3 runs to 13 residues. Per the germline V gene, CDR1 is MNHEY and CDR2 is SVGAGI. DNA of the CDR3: TGTGCCAGCAGTTACTCGAGTGGGTACACCATATATTTT. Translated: CASSYSSGYTIYF.

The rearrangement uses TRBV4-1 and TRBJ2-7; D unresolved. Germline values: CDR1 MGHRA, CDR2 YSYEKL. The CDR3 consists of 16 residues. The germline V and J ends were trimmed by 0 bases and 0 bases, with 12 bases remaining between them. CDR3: CASSQDLVEVSYEQYF. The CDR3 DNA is TGCGCCAGCAGCCAAGATCTAGTAGAAGTCTCCTACGAGCAGTACTTC.

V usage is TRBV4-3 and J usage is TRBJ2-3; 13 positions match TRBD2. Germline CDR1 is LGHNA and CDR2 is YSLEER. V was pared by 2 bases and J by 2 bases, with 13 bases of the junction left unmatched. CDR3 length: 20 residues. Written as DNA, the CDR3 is TGCGCCAGCAGCCAATTTGGGAGACTAGCGGGGGGCTCCAACACAGATACGCAGTATTTT. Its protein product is CASSQFGRLAGGSNTDTQYF.